This T cell receptor (beta chain) was captured in a study of low-dose radiotherapy and immunotherapy resistance in tumors. The overall study: Radiation delivery to Cohort 1 consisted of 0.5 Gy per fraction every 2 weeks, summing to 6.5 Gy. Aspirin 300 mg, taken orally and daily, was given to patients for four cycles from cycle 1 day 1.

This clonotype was counted ten times or more. TRAV- and TRBV-specific primers, spanning alpha and beta chains, primed first-strand cDNA. TCRs underwent 15 to 25 PCR cycles of amplification with a constant-region primer and V-primer adapter. In TCRdb, the reads were re-called with MiXCR into one record per CDR3 protein. This table holds 100,000 or so distinct CDR3 sequences, less than 25% found once. The CDR3 extends over 16 amino acids. From germline, CDR1 is LNHDA and CDR2 SQIVND (reference sequence). Unmatched junction bases numbered 6, after V lost 4 bases and J lost 2 bases. Indicated time point: after trial treatment. The treatment here: LDRT plus nivolumab, ipilimumab, low-dose cyclophosphamide and aspirin (RACIN trial).

The material was PBMCs, obtained after low-dose radiotherapy plus immunotherapy. The clonotype comes from a male donor with prostate cancer. The J gene is TRBJ2-2, the V gene TRBV19, with 8 bases that match TRBD1. CDR3 DNA: TGTGCCAGTAGTACGGACAGGGCCCCTAACACCGGGGAGCTGTTTTTT. Amino acids: CASSTDRAPNTGELFF.